These 29 T cell receptor beta chains came from one sample sequenced in a study of blood T cell repertoires in COVID-19. Sequencing was performed with immunoSEQ multiplex PCR; in TCRdb, only in-frame clones are kept and a portion is missing. The sample records fewer than 200,000 clones, approximately 79% being singletons. The sample consisted of peripheral blood. These receptors originate from an older woman with acute or convalescent COVID-19.

The V gene is TRBV19, the J gene TRBJ2-1; 10 bases align to TRBD2. V trimming: 6 bases; J trimming: 9 bases; junction bases outside the gene matches: 11. In germline, CDR1 is LNHDA, CDR2 SQIVND (reference sequence). The CDR3 spans 15 residues. The DNA for the CDR3 is TGTGCCAGTAGACCTAGCGGGAGACGGTTGGGTGAGCAGTTCTTC. It yields the protein CASRPSGRRLGEQFF.

There are many counts of this clone. The chain couples TRBV29-1 to TRBJ2-5, with D maybe TRBD2 (5 bases). The CDR3 contains 12 residues. Germline-derived CDR1 and CDR2 are SQVTM and ANQGSEA. Trimming removed 6 bases from V and 3 bases from J, with 11 bases in between. Written as DNA, the CDR3 is TGCAGCGTCATGGACGGGGAAGAGACCCAGTACTTC. This codes for CSVMDGEETQYF.

The J gene is TRBJ2-7, the V gene TRBV5-1; D is unresolved. The CDR3 has 10 amino acids. CDR1 and CDR2 (germline): SGHRS, YFSETQ. Trimming stripped 0 bases from V and 12 bases from J, with 7 bases between. CDR3 coding DNA: TGCGCCAGCAGCTTGGAGAGGTTGTACTTC. Its translation: CASSLERLYF.

V and J are TRBV24-1 and TRBJ1-1; D gene ambiguous. Germline lookup yields CDR1 KGHDR and CDR2 SFDVKD. The CDR3 covers 17 residues. V lost 0 bases and J lost 3, with 16 bases in between. The DNA of the CDR3 is TGTGCCACCAGTGATTTGTGGCACCCGATACTAGACACTGAAGCTTTCTTT. Protein: CATSDLWHPILDTEAFF.

V usage is TRBV5-1 and J usage is TRBJ2-1, with D possibly TRBD2 on 5 matching bases. The CDR3 runs 16 residues. With 2 bases removed from V and 4 bases from J, the gap between germline ends came to 16 bases. Germline values: CDR1 SGHRS, CDR2 YFSETQ. The CDR3 DNA sequence: TGCGCCAGCAGCTTTCAACGGGGTAAGGGATACAATGAGCAGTTCTTC. Its protein product is CASSFQRGKGYNEQFF.

This chain links TRBV5-1 with TRBJ2-1; 13 nucleotides line up with TRBD2. V dropped 2 bases and J dropped 5; count of bases not matched to a gene: 1. The CDR3 has 15 amino acids. CDR1 and CDR2 (germline): SGHRS, YFSETQ. This CDR3 reads CASSFTSGRDNEQFF. The DNA for the CDR3 is TGCGCCAGCAGCTTTACTAGCGGGAGGGACAATGAGCAGTTCTTC.

CDR3: CASSRLGGIGEQYF. The CDR3, as DNA: TGCGCCAGCAGCCGATTGGGAGGGATTGGGGAGCAGTACTTC. The genes are TRBV4-1 and TRBJ2-7; 7 bases map to TRBD2. CDR3 length: 14 amino acids. The junction had 10 bases not matched to a gene; V was cut back by 4 bases and J by 7 bases. The germline V gene encodes CDR1 MGHRA and CDR2 YSYEKL.

V gene TRBV5-1 combines with J gene TRBJ2-3; the match to TRBD2 covers 9 bases. Trimming at V came to 0 bases and at J to 7 bases, leaving 18 bases not matched to a gene. CDR3 length: 19 residues. Germline V gene data show CDR1 as SGHRS and CDR2 as YFSETQ. The CDR3 region is CASSLGFKASGIIANTQYF. The CDR3, as DNA: TGCGCCAGCAGCTTGGGTTTCAAGGCTAGCGGGATAATCGCGAATACGCAGTATTTT.

The chain carries TRBV6-5 and TRBJ1-4; the match to TRBD1 covers 7 bases. Germline V gives CDR1 MNHEY, CDR2 SVGAGI. The CDR3 runs 14 residues. Unmatched junction bases numbered 8, after V lost 6 bases and J lost 7 bases. The CDR3: CASRHGTVGEKLFF. The CDR3 nucleotides read TGTGCCAGCAGACACGGGACAGTGGGTGAAAAACTGTTTTTT.

The chain carries TRBV6-1 and TRBJ2-2; no clear D gene. The CDR3 sequence is 14 residues long. Germline V gene sequence: CDR1 MNHNS, CDR2 SASEGT. Trimming took off 0 bases at V and 6 bases at J, with 8 bases between the two ends. CDR3 loop: CASSEAVRAGELFF. The CDR3 DNA reads as TGTGCCAGCAGTGAAGCAGTCCGGGCCGGGGAGCTGTTTTTT.

V usage is TRBV5-1 and J usage is TRBJ2-1, with a weak D call TRBD2 (6 bases). Trimming took off 2 bases at V and 8 bases at J, with 20 bases between the two ends. The CDR3 totals 16 residues. From germline, CDR1 is SGHRS and CDR2 YFSETQ. CDR3 region: CASSLSGLSENDEQFF. The CDR3 DNA sequence: TGCGCCAGCAGCTTATCGGGACTTTCTGAGAACGATGAGCAGTTCTTC.

V gene TRBV7-9 combines with J gene TRBJ1-2, with a weak D call TRBD1 (5 bases). The germline V gene has CDR1 SEHNR and CDR2 FQNEAQ (reference sequence). The length of the CDR3 is 14 residues. Trimming took off 0 bases at V and 4 bases at J, with 9 bases between the two ends. DNA of the CDR3: TGTGCCAGCAGCTTAGCCTCGACAGCCTATGGCTACACCTTC. It encodes CASSLASTAYGYTF.

CDR3 DNA: TGTGCCAGCAGCTTAGATGGGGGACAGGGATATGAGCAGTTCTTC. This gives the protein CASSLDGGQGYEQFF. The chain recombines TRBV11-2 with TRBJ2-1; 9 bases line up with TRBD1. The CDR3 consists of 15 residues. Germline CDR1 reads SGHAT; CDR2 reads FQNNGV. V gave up 0 bases and J gave up 8 bases; unmatched junction bases: 5.

V and J are TRBV6-5 and TRBJ1-3, with TRBD1 identical over 8 bases. This CDR3 has 14 residues. The ends lost 8 bases at V and 0 bases at J; junction bases unmatched: 3. CDR1 and CDR2 from the germline V gene are MNHEY and SVGAGI. The CDR3 sequence is CASWGQASGNTIYF. CDR3 DNA sequence: TGTGCCAGCTGGGGACAGGCCTCTGGAAACACCATATATTTT.

The chain employs TRBV2 and TRBJ2-1; D not resolved. Deletions cut 7 bases from V and 6 bases from J, with 13 bases between. Germline-derived CDR1 and CDR2 are SNHLY and FYNNEI. This CDR3 is 13 amino acids long. CDR3: CASKPPRGNEQFF. The CDR3 coding sequence is TGTGCCAGCAAGCCCCCAAGAGGCAATGAGCAGTTCTTC.

A note on this clone: The conserved phenylalanine or tryptophan is not found at the CDR3 terminus, so this likely reflects a read error. The limits of the CDR3 on the DNA are not certain, so only TCRdb's listed CDR3 is given. The CDR3 loop reads CASSWGDRGRASS. The chain uses TRBV5-1 and TRBJ1-1; the table's D call, TRBD1, was not checked against the DNA. The germline gives CDR1 SGHRS, CDR2 YFSETQ. Both ends counted, the CDR3 spans 13 residues.

V gene TRBV6-5 combines with J gene TRBJ1-6, with D perhaps matching TRBD1 (6 bases). The CDR3 has 13 residues. The V and J ends lost 7 bases and 10 bases respectively, with 14 bases between them. Germline lookup yields CDR1 MNHEY and CDR2 SVGAGI. The CDR3 reads CASNRDMRSPLHF. As DNA, the CDR3 is TGTGCCAGCAACCGGGACATGCGATCACCCCTCCACTTT.

This clone came up a few times. The chain employs TRBV2 and TRBJ1-1, with a weak D call TRBD1 (6 bases). This CDR3 comprises 13 residues. Germline V gene data show CDR1 as SNHLY and CDR2 as FYNNEI. Trimming cost V 5 bases and J 5 bases, with 12 bases left between them. CDR3 DNA sequence: TGTGCCAGCAGTAGGGACCAGGGGACTGAAGCTTTCTTT. Its translation: CASSRDQGTEAFF. Full variable domain (outside the CDR3, taken from reference TRBV2 and TRBJ1-1): EPEVTQTPSHQVTQMGQEVILRCVPISNHLYFYWYRQILGQKVEFLVSFYNNEISEKSEIFDDQFSVERPDGSNFTLKIRSTKLEDSAMYFCASSRDQGTEAFFGQGTRLTVV.

This clone was detected only once. V gene TRBV5-1 combines with J gene TRBJ2-1, with 7 bases matching TRBD2. This CDR3 comprises 17 residues. After removal of 5 bases from V and 7 bases from J, the junction contained 18 bases not matched to a gene. CDR1 and CDR2 (germline): SGHRS, YFSETQ. CDR3 protein: CASRTYRGRAGWNEQFF. The CDR3 DNA sequence: TGCGCCAGCAGGACATATAGAGGGAGGGCGGGATGGAATGAGCAGTTCTTC.

The V and J genes are TRBV30 and TRBJ1-4, with D possibly TRBD1 on 6 matching bases. The CDR3 totals 18 residues. Germline V gene data show CDR1 as GTSNPN and CDR2 as SVGIG (reference sequence). V was pared by 5 bases and J by 0 bases, with 22 bases between. The CDR3 reads CAWPFRQAIPATNEKLFF. The DNA of the CDR3 is TGTGCCTGGCCCTTCAGACAGGCTATACCTGCAACTAATGAAAAACTGTTTTTT. The whole variable domain, filled in from reference TRBV30 and TRBJ1-4, reads SQTIHQWPATLVQPVGSPLSLECTVEGTSNPNLYWYRQAAGRGLQLLFYSVGIGQISSEVPQNLSASRPQDRQFILSSKKLLLSDSGFYLCAWPFRQAIPATNEKLFFGSGTQLSVL.

The chain combines TRBV6-5 with TRBJ2-5, with D perhaps TRBD1 (5 bases). The length of the CDR3 is 14 residues. V gave up 2 bases and J gave up 1 base, with 8 bases separating them. The germline gives CDR1 MNHEY, CDR2 SVGAGI. The CDR3 DNA reads TGTGCCAGCAGTTACCGTCAGGGCCAAGAGACCCAGTACTTC. It yields the protein CASSYRQGQETQYF.

The J gene is TRBJ2-1, the V gene TRBV7-3; a possible D gene is TRBD2 (7 bases). This CDR3 is 19 amino acids long. Trimming took off 0 bases at V and 0 bases at J, with 18 bases between the two ends. Germline values: CDR1 SGHTA, CDR2 FQGTGA. CDR3 sequence (DNA): TGTGCCAGCAGCTTAACGTGGGGGGGCGTAGGAAGCTCCTACAATGAGCAGTTCTTC. This sequence encodes CASSLTWGGVGSSYNEQFF.

V and J are TRBV6-6 and TRBJ2-7; D ambiguous. CDR3 size: 11 residues. With 2 bases removed from V and 3 bases from J, the gap between germline ends came to 2 bases. CDR1 and CDR2 (germline): MNHNY, SVGAGI (reference sequence). CDR3 amino acids: CASSYLYEQYF. As DNA, the CDR3 is TGTGCCAGCAGTTACCTCTACGAGCAGTACTTC.

This chain joins TRBV24-1 and TRBJ1-4; D is undetermined. Germline V gene sequence: CDR1 KGHDR, CDR2 SFDVKD. The V and J ends lost 4 bases and 4 bases respectively, with 9 bases between them. The CDR3 loop spans 14 amino acids. The CDR3: CATSDPGHNEKLFF. The CDR3 DNA sequence: TGTGCCACCAGTGACCCCGGTCATAATGAAAAACTGTTTTTT.

This chain links TRBV10-3 with TRBJ2-2; D might be TRBD2 (5 bases). Germline V CDR1 and CDR2: ENHRY, SYGVKD. This CDR3 is 15 amino acids long. Trimming cost V 10 bases and J 7 bases, with 22 bases left between them. The chain's CDR3 is CATSYRGPEDGELFF. The CDR3 DNA is TGTGCCACTAGCTATCGAGGGCCCGAGGACGGGGAGCTGTTTTTT.

This chain joins TRBV9 and TRBJ2-1; 7 positions agree with TRBD2. The germline V gene has CDR1 SGDLS and CDR2 YYNGEE. The CDR3 is 17 residues long. Unmatched junction bases numbered 15, after V lost 0 bases and J lost 9 bases. The CDR3 nucleotides read TGTGCCAGCAGCGTAGGGAGGGGAGGGGCCCGCATTGGTGAGCAGTTCTTC. Its translation is CASSVGRGGARIGEQFF.

The gene calls are TRBV19 and TRBJ2-2; 11 bases map to TRBD2. Germline trimming cut 5 bases from V and 6 bases from J; bases unmatched to any gene: 2. The CDR3 runs 14 residues. The germline V gene encodes CDR1 LNHDA and CDR2 SQIVND (reference sequence). This CDR3 reads CASSVTSGAGELFF. In DNA, the CDR3 is TGTGCCAGTAGTGTGACTAGCGGGGCCGGGGAGCTGTTTTTT.

This clone was seen once. The chain couples TRBV2 to TRBJ2-1; 8 nucleotides line up with TRBD2. CDR1 is SNHLY and CDR2 is FYNNEI in the germline V gene. The CDR3 spans 16 residues. The V segment lost 6 bases and the J segment 4 bases; nucleotides outside the gene matches: 11. The chain's CDR3 is CASRVGGSGIYNEQFF. The DNA of the CDR3 is TGTGCCAGCAGGGTAGGTGGTAGCGGGATATACAATGAGCAGTTCTTC.

This clone was seen more than once but under ten times. The chain combines TRBV9 with TRBJ2-3; TRBD2 might be the D (8 bases). This CDR3 has 14 amino acids. Germline values: CDR1 SGDLS, CDR2 YYNGEE. The V end was cut by 3 bases, the J end by 4 bases, with 12 bases between. The CDR3 is CASSAGGGPDTQYF. CDR3 sequence (DNA): TGTGCCAGCAGCGCGGGAGGGGGCCCAGATACGCAGTATTTT. The full variable domain, its missing parts supplied by reference TRBV9 and TRBJ2-3, is DSGVTQTPKHLITATGQRVTLRCSPRSGDLSVYWYQQSLDQGLQFLIQYYNGEERAKGNILERFSAQQFPDLHSELNLSSLELGDSALYFCASSAGGGPDTQYFGPGTRLTVL.